The 18 T cell receptor beta chains reported below all come from one sample, sequenced in a study of T cell responses to AZD1222 COVID-19 vaccine. Profiling relied on immunoSEQ multiplex PCR, and the TCRdb table lists in-frame clones only, not all of them. The sample lists 27,000 or so clones; approximately 92% were seen once. The source material was peripheral blood, sampled 28 days after the second AZD1222 dose. The receptor source for this set is an adult who received the AZD1222 COVID-19 vaccine.

This chain connects TRBV30 to TRBJ2-1, with D perhaps matching TRBD2 (6 bases). CDR1 and CDR2 from the germline V gene are GTSNPN and SVGIG (reference sequence). CDR3 length equals 10 residues. Here the CDR3 reads CGAGRNEQFF. The CDR3 DNA reads TGTGGGGCAGGGAGGAATGAGCAGTTCTTC.

The chain couples TRBV11-1 to TRBJ1-4; D gene uncertain. This CDR3 spans 14 amino acids. CDR1 SGHAT and CDR2 FQDESV come from the germline V gene (reference sequence). V lost 2 bases, J lost 2 bases, and 6 bases lay in between. Here the CDR3 reads CASSLRETNEKLFF. The CDR3 DNA reads as TGTGCCAGCAGCTTAAGGGAGACTAATGAAAAACTGTTTTTT.

The CDR3 reads CAISGTLAGGTSTDTQYF. CDR3 nucleotides: TGTGCCATCAGTGGGACACTAGCGGGAGGCACCAGCACAGATACGCAGTATTTT. The chain links TRBV10-3 to TRBJ2-3; 12 bases fit TRBD2. Per germline, CDR1 ENHRY and CDR2 SYGVKD. The CDR3 is 18 amino acids. Germline trimming cut 4 bases from V and 0 bases from J; bases unmatched to any gene: 8.

The chain uses TRBV20-1 and TRBJ2-4; D not certain. Germline V gene sequence: CDR1 DFQATT, CDR2 SNEGSKA (reference sequence). The CDR3 contains 11 residues. Trimming took 6 bases from V and 9 from J, leaving 12 bases between them. The CDR3 loop reads CSATVSRIQYF. The CDR3 region has the DNA TGCAGTGCCACCGTTAGCCGCATTCAGTACTTC.

The chain combines TRBV12-3 or TRBV12-4 with TRBJ2-7; weak D call: TRBD1 (5 bases). V was pared by 6 bases and J by 1 base, with 7 bases between. This CDR3 is built from 12 residues. DNA for the CDR3: TGTGCCAGCAGCACAGGTTCCTACGAGCAGTACTTC. The encoded protein is CASSTGSYEQYF.

V and J are TRBV6-2 or TRBV6-3 and TRBJ2-5; D is uncertain. Looked up from germline, CDR1 is MNHEY and CDR2 is SVGEGT. The CDR3 is 16 residues long. Trimming pared 5 bases from V and 2 bases from J, leaving 18 bases between. The DNA of the CDR3 is TGTGCCAGCAGTAGGCGTTTAAGTCCCCAACAAGAGACCCAGTACTTC. Its translation is CASSRRLSPQQETQYF.

The gene calls are TRBV28 and TRBJ2-2, with D possibly TRBD2 on 6 matching bases. The ends were cut back, 5 bases at V and 5 bases at J, with 18 bases in the middle. The germline gives CDR1 MDHEN, CDR2 SYDVKM. The CDR3 loop spans 16 amino acids. The CDR3 spells CASSPPLGGGTGELFF. CDR3 coding DNA: TGTGCCAGCAGTCCGCCCCTGGGTGGGGGGACCGGGGAGCTGTTTTTT.

The chain carries TRBV6-2 or TRBV6-3 and TRBJ1-5; no clear D gene. Trimming took off 5 bases at V and 5 bases at J, with 19 bases between the two ends. Germline V gene data show CDR1 as MNHEY and CDR2 as SVGEGT. The CDR3 runs to 16 residues. CDR3 coding DNA: TGTGCCAGCAGTCCCCTCCCCAGCGGTAATGATCAGCCCCAGCATTTT. It codes for CASSPLPSGNDQPQHF.

The chain employs TRBV6-5 and TRBJ2-5, with D perhaps matching TRBD2 (5 bases). V lost 0 bases and J lost 5, with 13 bases in between. Looked up from germline, CDR1 is MNHEY and CDR2 is SVGAGI. The CDR3 has 15 amino acids. In DNA form, the CDR3 reads TGTGCCAGCAGTTACTCGAGTTCTGGGGAGGAGACCCAGTACTTC. Translation gives CASSYSSSGEETQYF.

This chain connects TRBV6-5 to TRBJ1-2; TRBD1 aligns across 9 bases. After removal of 4 bases from V and 8 bases from J, the junction contained 8 bases not matched to a gene. The CDR3 has 14 residues. Germline CDR1 reads MNHEY; CDR2 reads SVGAGI. CDR3 protein: CASSSPGQGNGYTF. Here the CDR3 DNA reads TGTGCCAGCAGTTCACCGGGACAGGGTAACGGCTACACCTTC.

This chain links TRBV28 with TRBJ1-6; tentatively, D is TRBD1 (6 bases). The CDR3 has 13 amino acids. Germline V gene sequence: CDR1 MDHEN, CDR2 SYDVKM. Trimming left V 6 bases short and J 8 bases short, with 11 bases between. Here the CDR3 reads CASSRNRDSPLHF. CDR3 sequence (DNA): TGTGCCAGCAGCCGAAACAGGGATTCACCCCTCCACTTT. The complete variable domain, with remaining parts taken from reference TRBV28 and TRBJ1-6, reads DVKVTQSSRYLVKRTGEKVFLECVQDMDHENMFWYRQDPGLGLRLIYFSYDVKMKEKGDIPEGYSVSREKKERFSLILESASTNQTSMYLCASSRNRDSPLHFGNGTRLTVT.

Only a few counts were recorded for this clone. The chain joins TRBV5-1 to TRBJ2-1, with a tentative D call TRBD2 (5 bases). CDR3 size: 17 residues. Trimming took off 4 bases at V and 4 bases at J, with 21 bases between the two ends. CDR1 and CDR2 from the germline V gene are SGHRS and YFSETQ. In DNA form, the CDR3 reads TGCGCCAGCAGCCCCTATAGTAGCGCGGACGGATACAATGAGCAGTTCTTC. Protein: CASSPYSSADGYNEQFF.

The V call is TRBV20-1, the J call TRBJ1-3; unclear D gene. Per the germline V gene, CDR1 is DFQATT and CDR2 is SNEGSKA (reference sequence). The CDR3 length is 11 residues. V lost 3 bases and J 4 bases, leaving 4 bases between the germline ends. DNA of the CDR3: TGCAGTGCTAGGACGGGAAACACCATATATTTT. Its protein is CSARTGNTIYF.

J is TRBJ1-6 and V is TRBV10-3; 11 bases are a match to TRBD1. This CDR3 spans 15 amino acids. Germline V lookup: CDR1 ENHRY, CDR2 SYGVKD. V was clipped by 6 bases and J by 6 bases; unmatched bases: 4. The CDR3 region is CAIRDGQGANSPLHF. CDR3 sequence (DNA): TGTGCCATCAGAGACGGACAGGGGGCTAATTCACCCCTCCACTTT.

The chain has TRBV4-1 and TRBJ2-7; maybe TRBD1 (5 bases). The CDR3 runs to 12 residues. Per germline, CDR1 MGHRA and CDR2 YSYEKL. Trimming took 4 bases from V and 9 from J, leaving 13 bases between them. The chain's CDR3 is CASSLGLGRQYF. As DNA, the CDR3 is TGCGCCAGCAGCCTTGGATTGGGGCGGCAGTACTTC.

The chain is built from TRBV20-1 and TRBJ2-5, with a possible D match to TRBD1 (6 bases). Germline V gives CDR1 DFQATT, CDR2 SNEGSKA (reference sequence). V lost 8 bases and J lost 5, with 12 bases in between. This CDR3 contains 11 residues. For the CDR3, the DNA is TGCAGTCACAGGGTAGGGGAGACCCAGTACTTC. Its protein product is CSHRVGETQYF.

This sequence joins TRBV7-2 and TRBJ1-3, with D perhaps matching TRBD1 (6 bases). The CDR3 sequence is 17 residues long. The germline V and J ends were trimmed by 4 bases and 0 bases, with 16 bases remaining between them. The V gene's germline CDR1 is SGHTA and CDR2 FQGNSA. The CDR3: CASSSRQVPSSGNTIYF. The CDR3 DNA follows: TGTGCCAGCAGCTCGAGACAGGTCCCTAGCTCTGGAAACACCATATATTTT.

CDR3 loop: CASSSRFTVSAYEQYF. The CDR3 DNA is TGTGCCAGCAGCTCGAGATTTACGGTTTCGGCCTACGAGCAGTACTTC. The chain uses TRBV7-8 and TRBJ2-7, with unresolved D. V lost 4 bases and J lost 2, with 18 bases in between. CDR1 is SGHVS and CDR2 is FQNEAQ in the germline V gene. CDR3 length equals 16 residues.